The sample holds one count of the clone carrying this T cell receptor beta chain. Germline trimming cut 2 bases from V and 4 bases from J; bases unmatched to any gene: 8. The germline gives CDR1 GTSNPN, CDR2 SVGIG (reference sequence). This CDR3 comprises 17 residues. This sample was taken from a study of blood T cell repertoires in COVID-19. Study processing details: Quantification of nucleated cells was approximated via reference gene primer amplification. The data were produced by immunoSEQ multiplex PCR, yet TCRdb's version contains in-frame clones alone and is incomplete. Clone size and V and J calls were adopted from that table, with D and trimming inferred from the DNA. The sample lists approximately 180,000 clones, about 85% seen once, with around 9.5% in the top ten.

The rearrangement links TRBV30 to TRBJ1-6; 10 nucleotides agree with TRBD1. This receptor was obtained from an elderly woman with acute or convalescent COVID-19. Source material: peripheral blood. The CDR3 DNA reads as TGTGCCTGGAGTCTATCCGGGACAGGGGCTTATAATTCACCCCTCCACTTT. It is translated as CAWSLSGTGAYNSPLHF.